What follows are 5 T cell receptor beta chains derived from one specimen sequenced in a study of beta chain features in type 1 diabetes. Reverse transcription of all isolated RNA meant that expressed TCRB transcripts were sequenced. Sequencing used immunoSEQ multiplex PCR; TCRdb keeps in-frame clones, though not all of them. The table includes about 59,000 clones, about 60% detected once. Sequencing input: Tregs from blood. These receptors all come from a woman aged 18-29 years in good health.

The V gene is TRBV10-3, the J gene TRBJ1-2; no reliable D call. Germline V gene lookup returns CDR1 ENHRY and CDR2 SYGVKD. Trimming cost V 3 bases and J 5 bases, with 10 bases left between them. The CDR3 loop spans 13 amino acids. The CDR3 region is CAISDDTSYGYTF. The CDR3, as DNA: TGTGCCATCAGTGATGACACCTCGTATGGCTACACCTTC.

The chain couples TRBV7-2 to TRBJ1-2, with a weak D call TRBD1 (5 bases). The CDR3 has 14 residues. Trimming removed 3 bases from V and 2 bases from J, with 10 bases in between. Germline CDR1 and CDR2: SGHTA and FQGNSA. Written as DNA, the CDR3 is TGTGCCAGCAGCTTGCAGGGCCTCAACTATGGCTACACCTTC. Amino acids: CASSLQGLNYGYTF.

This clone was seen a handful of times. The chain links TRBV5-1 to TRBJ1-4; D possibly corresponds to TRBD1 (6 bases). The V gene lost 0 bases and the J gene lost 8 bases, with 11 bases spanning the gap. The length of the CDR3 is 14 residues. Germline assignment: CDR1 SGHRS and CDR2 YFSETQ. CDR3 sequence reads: CASSLAGVREKLFF. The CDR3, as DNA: TGCGCCAGCAGCTTGGCAGGGGTGCGCGAAAAACTGTTTTTT.

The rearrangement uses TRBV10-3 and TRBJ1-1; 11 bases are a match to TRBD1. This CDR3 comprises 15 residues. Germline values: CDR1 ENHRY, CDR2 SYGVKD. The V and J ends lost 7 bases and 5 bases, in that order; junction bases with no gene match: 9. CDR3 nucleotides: TGTGCCATCAACGGACAGGGGGCAGGTATTACTGAAGCTTTCTTT. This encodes CAINGQGAGITEAFF.

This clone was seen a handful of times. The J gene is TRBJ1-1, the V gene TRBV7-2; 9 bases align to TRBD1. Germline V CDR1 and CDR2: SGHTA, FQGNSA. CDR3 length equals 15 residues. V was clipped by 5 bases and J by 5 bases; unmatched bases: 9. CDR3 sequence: CASSRTGAGRTEAFF. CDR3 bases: TGTGCCAGCAGCCGGACAGGGGCGGGGAGGACTGAAGCTTTCTTT.